Below, 24 T cell receptor beta chains from the same sample are listed, as sequenced in a study of neurological immune-mediated disorders. TCRdb independently ran MiXCR on the 5' RACE reads; one entry per CDR3 protein. The table shows 15,000 to 20,000 distinct CDR3 sequences, with roughly 7.5% occurring only once. The sequenced sample was CD8+ T cells from blood. These receptors came from a woman aged 25-40 years with HTLV-1-associated myelopathy (HAM/TSP).

Turning to this clonotype: One junction end does not reproduce the germline sequence, and a read error may be involved. V usage is TRBV5-1 and J usage is TRBJ1-1; D remains unclear. Per the germline V gene, CDR1 is SGHRS and CDR2 is YFSETQ. The CDR3 has 12 residues. The CDR3 loop is CTSSLSGSGAFF. The CDR3 region has the DNA TGCACCAGCAGCTTGTCGGGGTCTGGAGCTTTCTTT.

In this sample, this clonotype turned up many times. The chain uses TRBV6-5 and TRBJ2-6; D ambiguous. The germline V gene has CDR1 MNHEY and CDR2 SVGAGI. The germline V and J ends were trimmed by 6 bases and 0 bases, with 6 bases remaining between them. The CDR3 runs to 14 residues. The chain's CDR3 is CASSTHSGANVLTF. The CDR3 nucleotides read TGTGCCAGCAGCACTCACTCTGGGGCCAACGTCCTGACTTTC.

This clonotype has ten or more counts. The rearrangement joins TRBV13 to TRBJ2-7, with TRBD2 matching over 9 bases. Germline CDR1 is PRHDT and CDR2 is FYEKMQ (reference sequence). The CDR3 totals 15 residues. The J segment lost 1 base and the V segment lost 3 bases, leaving 4 bases of the junction unmatched. The CDR3 loop is CASSLRGGASYEQYF. For the CDR3, the DNA is TGTGCCAGCAGCTTGCGCGGGGGGGCGTCCTACGAGCAGTACTTC.

This clonotype was seen at least ten times. The rearrangement links TRBV7-2 to TRBJ1-6; TRBD1 might be the D (6 bases). Germline V gene lookup returns CDR1 SGHTA and CDR2 FQGNSA. This CDR3 has 22 residues. Trimming stripped 1 base from V and 1 base from J, with 26 bases between. The DNA for the CDR3 is TGTGCCAGCAGCTTAGTTCGGGGCAGGGGCCTGGGCTACGGATCCTATAATTCACCCCTCCACTTT. Translating gives CASSLVRGRGLGYGSYNSPLHF.

Many counts were recorded for this clonotype. The CDR3 protein is CASSQGDRVNYGYTF. The CDR3 DNA sequence: TGTGCCAGCAGCCAAGGCGACAGGGTGAACTATGGCTACACCTTC. The chain has TRBV3-1 and TRBJ1-2, with TRBD1 matching 7 bases. The CDR3 totals 15 residues. V shed 1 base and J 2 bases; nucleotides not matched to a gene: 4. Germline loops: CDR1 LGHDT, CDR2 YNNKEL (reference sequence). Full variable domain (rest looked up from reference TRBV3-1 and TRBJ1-2): DTAVSQTPKYLVTQMGNDKSIKCEQNLGHDTMYWYKQDSKKFLKIMFSYNNKELIINETVPNRFSPKSPDKAHLNLHINSLELGDSAVYFCASSQGDRVNYGYTFGSGTRLTVV.

This clonotype occurred many times. V is TRBV10-3 and J is TRBJ2-1, with 10 nucleotides matching TRBD2. Per germline, CDR1 ENHRY and CDR2 SYGVKD. V trimming: 2 bases; J trimming: 4 bases; junction bases outside the gene matches: 5. The CDR3 consists of 16 residues. The DNA for the CDR3 is TGTGCCATCAGTGAGAGCGGGGGGGACCCTTACAATGAGCAGTTCTTC. Translating it yields CAISESGGDPYNEQFF.

At least ten counts were recorded for this clonotype. This chain connects TRBV15 to TRBJ2-2, with 7 positions matching TRBD2. Germline CDR1 reads LNHNV; CDR2 reads YYDKDF (reference sequence). The trim removed 9 bases at V and 4 bases at J, leaving 5 bases unmatched. The length of the CDR3 is 13 residues. The CDR3 bases are TGTGCCACTTCTCCTAGCGGCACCGGGGAGCTGTTTTTT. Translation gives CATSPSGTGELFF.

Ten or more counts support this clonotype. V gene TRBV29-1 combines with J gene TRBJ2-7; D is tentatively TRBD1 or TRBD2 (5 bases each). The germline V gene has CDR1 SQVTM and CDR2 ANQGSEA. V was pared by 0 bases and J by 9 bases, with 18 bases between. The CDR3 sequence is 14 residues long. CDR3 bases: TGCAGCGTTGAAGAATGGGGGACCTTTCGCAGGCAGTACTTC. Residues: CSVEEWGTFRRQYF.

This clonotype was recorded at least ten times. For the CDR3, the DNA is TGTGCCAGCAGCTTAAACGAACGCTCGCTCGGGAGCCCAACCGCTAAAAACATTCAGTACTTC. It is translated as CASSLNERSLGSPTAKNIQYF. The J gene is TRBJ2-4, the V gene TRBV7-8; tentative D call: TRBD2 (6 bases). Trimming pared 2 bases from V and 4 bases from J, leaving 30 bases between. Germline CDR1 and CDR2: SGHVS and FQNEAQ. CDR3 length equals 21 residues.

This clonotype was picked up many times. The chain uses TRBV5-5 and TRBJ2-1; TRBD2 aligns across 12 bases. Trimming removed 2 bases from V and 1 base from J; junction bases left unmatched: 4. This CDR3 spans 17 amino acids. The germline V gene encodes CDR1 SGHKS and CDR2 YYEKEE (reference sequence). This CDR3 reads CASSFASGGASYNEQFF. DNA for the CDR3: TGTGCCAGCAGCTTCGCTAGCGGGGGGGCATCCTACAATGAGCAGTTCTTC.

Ten or more counts support this clonotype. The chain employs TRBV7-9 and TRBJ2-1; TRBD1 matches 9 bases. CDR1 SEHNR and CDR2 FQNEAQ come from the germline V gene (reference sequence). The ends lost 5 bases at V and 6 bases at J; junction bases unmatched: 11. This CDR3 contains 16 residues. The CDR3 protein is CASSLPWDREGNEQFF. CDR3 nucleotide sequence: TGTGCCAGCAGCCTGCCGTGGGACAGGGAAGGCAATGAGCAGTTCTTC.

This clonotype was counted at least ten times. This chain links TRBV20-1 with TRBJ2-3, with a weak D call TRBD1 (5 bases). The CDR3 has 15 amino acids. V lost 5 bases, J lost 0 bases, and 15 bases lay in between. CDR1 is DFQATT, CDR2 SNEGSKA, per germline (reference sequence). The CDR3 loop is CSAETVNPSTDTQYF. CDR3 bases: TGCAGTGCTGAGACAGTTAACCCTAGCACAGATACGCAGTATTTT.

This clonotype occurred many times. The V gene is TRBV20-1, the J gene TRBJ1-6; D perhaps matches TRBD1 (6 bases). Germline V lookup: CDR1 DFQATT, CDR2 SNEGSKA (reference sequence). The V and J ends lost 4 bases and 8 bases respectively, with 18 bases between them. The CDR3 length is 15 residues. In DNA form, the CDR3 reads TGCAGTGCTAAGTCCTTTGGGGGCTCAGATTCACCCCTCCACTTT. Its protein product is CSAKSFGGSDSPLHF.

This clonotype was recorded at least ten times. The genes are TRBV6-6 and TRBJ2-2; 7 nucleotides agree with TRBD1. V gave up 6 bases and J gave up 3 bases; unmatched junction bases: 13. The germline gives CDR1 MNHNY, CDR2 SVGAGI (reference sequence). This CDR3 contains 17 residues. The CDR3 spells CASSKAPGQTYTGELFF. CDR3 nucleotide sequence: TGTGCCAGCAGCAAAGCCCCGGGACAGACGTACACCGGGGAGCTGTTTTTT.

This clonotype showed up many times. V and J are TRBV6-2 or TRBV6-3 and TRBJ1-1; D is unresolved. Per germline, CDR1 MNHEY and CDR2 SVGEGT. This CDR3 comprises 14 residues. V was pared by 2 bases and J by 6 bases, with 13 bases between. The CDR3 reads CASSYGEDHAEAFF. The DNA for the CDR3 is TGTGCCAGCAGTTACGGAGAAGACCACGCTGAAGCTTTCTTT.

At least ten counts were recorded for this clonotype. V usage is TRBV10-3 and J usage is TRBJ1-1; TRBD1 agrees at 10 bases. The CDR3 sequence is 14 residues long. Per the germline V gene, CDR1 is ENHRY and CDR2 is SYGVKD. V lost 6 bases and J lost 0; bases outside the gene matches: 1. CDR3 nucleotides: TGTGCCATCAGGGACAGGGGGTTGAACACTGAAGCTTTCTTT. Encoded protein: CAIRDRGLNTEAFF.

This clonotype was detected ten times or more. A read error may account for a junction end that differs from germline. This chain joins TRBV29-1 and TRBJ2-1; D is uncertain. The CDR3 length is 12 residues. Germline V lookup: CDR1 SQVTM, CDR2 ANQGSEA. The CDR3 is CSVYFSDNEQFF. CDR3 bases: TGCAGCGTTTATTTCTCCGACAATGAGCAGTTCTTC.

The chain combines TRBV18 with TRBJ2-1; perhaps D is TRBD1 or TRBD2 (5 bases each). CDR1 and CDR2 (germline): KGHSH, LQKENI. V was clipped by 1 base and J by 3 bases, with 22 bases between them. This CDR3 has 19 residues. This CDR3 is CASSPRIGEFSEGYNEQFF. The CDR3 nucleotides read TGTGCCAGCTCACCACGCATAGGGGAATTCAGTGAGGGCTACAATGAGCAGTTCTTC. Looking up the rest from reference TRBV18 and TRBJ2-1 gives the full variable domain: NAGVMQNPRHLVRRRGQEARLRCSPMKGHSHVYWYRQLPEEGLKFMVYLQKENIIDESGMPKERFSAEFPKEGPSILRIQQVVRGDSAAYFCASSPRIGEFSEGYNEQFFGPGTRLTVL.

The table lists this clonotype with many counts. The chain combines TRBV7-9 with TRBJ1-3; D call uncertain. This CDR3 is built from 15 residues. Germline CDR1 SEHNR, CDR2 FQNEAQ (reference sequence). V dropped 5 bases and J dropped 1 base, with 12 bases sitting between them. This CDR3 reads CASSPDRSSGNTIYF. CDR3 nucleotide sequence: TGTGCCAGCAGCCCCGACCGGAGTTCTGGAAACACCATATATTTT.

There are many counts of this clonotype. The DNA of the CDR3 is TGTGCCAGCAGCCAAGCGGGGGAAACCTACGAGCAGTACTTC. Translation gives CASSQAGETYEQYF. The chain employs TRBV3-1 and TRBJ2-7, with a possible D match to TRBD2 (6 bases). Germline values: CDR1 LGHDT, CDR2 YNNKEL (reference sequence). The CDR3 length is 14 residues. V dropped 1 base and J dropped 2 bases, with 9 bases sitting between them.

This clonotype appeared many times. The chain uses TRBV11-2 and TRBJ2-7, with D hard to call. V dropped 5 bases and J dropped 7 bases, with 6 bases sitting between them. Germline loops: CDR1 SGHAT, CDR2 FQNNGV. The CDR3 is 10 residues long. The CDR3 nucleotides are TGTGCCAGCAGCAGGGTAGAGCAGTACTTC. It codes for CASSRVEQYF.

This clonotype was counted at least ten times. The rearrangement links TRBV12-3 or TRBV12-4 to TRBJ1-5; D remains ambiguous. Trimming removed 3 bases from V and 6 bases from J, with 9 bases in between. The CDR3 consists of 13 residues. CDR3 in DNA: TGTGCCAGCAGTTTGGACGTTTCTCAGCCCCAGCATTTT. Protein sequence: CASSLDVSQPQHF.

This clonotype was detected only a few times. The V gene is TRBV30, the J gene TRBJ2-1, with D tentatively TRBD2 (5 bases). The V end was cut by 2 bases, the J end by 10 bases, with 12 bases between. Germline lookup yields CDR1 GTSNPN and CDR2 SVGIG (reference sequence). This CDR3 region has 12 residues. In nucleotides, the CDR3 is TGTGCCTGGAGTCTAATTACGGGGGAGCAGTTCTTC. This sequence encodes CAWSLITGEQFF.

The J gene is TRBJ2-3, the V gene TRBV12-2; TRBD1 is taken as the D call from the table, unchecked against the DNA. TRBV12-2 is noted as a pseudogene. The CDR3 runs to 17 residues. The CDR3 spells CASRLGLGVRGTDTQYF. The DNA for the CDR3 is TGTGCAAGTCGCTTAGGATTGGGGGTCCGTGGCACAGATACGCAGTATTTT.